These T cell receptor beta chains were read from a single sample in a study of T cell responses to AZD1222 COVID-19 vaccine. Sequencing was performed with immunoSEQ multiplex PCR; in TCRdb, only in-frame clones are kept and a portion is missing. This sample has just under 95,000 clones; roughly 93% occur once, and the top ten carry 22%. Sample: peripheral blood, taken on day 0 of AZD1222 vaccination. These receptors originate from an adult in good health. The CDR3 runs from the conserved cysteine through the conserved F or W. The D gene is left open where the match is weak. Some rows mark clone size as missing; the rest say once, few, many or name a class of expanded clone.

v_gene	abundance	d_gene	j_gene	CDR3aa	CDR3nt
TRBV5-4	NA	TRBD1	TRBJ1-1	CAFQPTGTNTEAFF	TGTGCCTTCCAACCGACAGGGACGAACACTGAAGCTTTCTTT
TRBV28	NA	TRBD2	TRBJ2-5	CASSSEASGAQTQYF	TGTGCCAGCAGTTCGGAGGCTAGCGGGGCTCAGACCCAGTACTTC
TRBV7-9	NA	NA	TRBJ2-1	CASTFSDAEFF	TGTGCCAGCACTTTTTCGGATGCGGAGTTCTTC
TRBV20-1	once	NA	TRBJ1-2	CSAGEGGYTF	TGCAGTGCTGGGGAGGGGGGCTACACCTTC
TRBV28	NA	NA	TRBJ1-1	CASSFRQGRAEAFF	TGTGCCAGCAGTTTTCGGCAGGGGAGGGCTGAAGCTTTCTTT
TRBV14	NA	NA	TRBJ1-2	CASSQVEGIGGYTF	TGTGCCAGCAGCCAAGTAGAGGGGATAGGAGGCTACACCTTC
TRBV6-5	NA	NA	TRBJ1-2	CASSYLRGNYGYTF	TGTGCCAGCAGTTACCTTCGGGGGAACTATGGCTACACCTTC
TRBV4-3	NA	TRBD1	TRBJ1-2	CASSQYPRTGRYGYTF	TGCGCCAGCAGCCAATACCCTAGGACAGGGCGATATGGCTACACCTTC
TRBV24-1	NA	NA	TRBJ2-5	CATSDSTDGQETQYF	TGTGCCACCAGTGATTCGACAGACGGCCAAGAGACCCAGTACTTC
TRBV19	NA	NA	TRBJ1-5	CASSIDLTGFSNQPQHF	TGTGCCAGTAGTATAGATCTAACCGGGTTTAGCAATCAGCCCCAGCATTTT
TRBV19	NA	NA	TRBJ1-1	CASSIGQVLNTEAFF	TGTGCCAGTAGTATTGGTCAGGTCCTGAACACTGAAGCTTTCTTT
TRBV7-2	once	NA	TRBJ1-3	CDSTLEVAGRNTIYF	TGTGACAGCACCTTGGAGGTGGCAGGTCGAAACACCATATATTTT
TRBV4-3	NA	TRBD1	TRBJ2-1	CASSQGPPRTGGYNEQFF	TGCGCCAGCAGCCAAGGCCCGCCGAGGACAGGGGGCTACAATGAGCAGTTCTTC
TRBV29-1	NA	NA	TRBJ2-1	CSAANNEQFF	TGCAGCGCCGCCAACAATGAGCAGTTCTTC
TRBV19	NA	TRBD1	TRBJ1-4	CASSIDSGTATNEKLFF	TGTGCCAGTAGTATAGATTCCGGGACAGCAACTAATGAAAAACTGTTTTTT
TRBV3-1/TRBV3-2	once	TRBD1	TRBJ1-2	CASSPQPQGAGYGYTF	TGTGCCAGCAGCCCACAACCACAGGGGGCCGGCTATGGCTACACCTTC
TRBV21-1	NA	NA	TRBJ2-5	CASPTETPHETQYF	TGTGCCAGCCCAACAGAAACTCCGCACGAGACCCAGTACTTC
TRBV28	NA	NA	TRBJ1-2	CASSFPAGSYGYTF	TGTGCCAGCAGTTTTCCCGCAGGCAGCTATGGCTACACCTTC
TRBV14	NA	NA	TRBJ1-2	CASSSWDLDGYTF	TGTGCCAGCAGCTCCTGGGACCTGGATGGCTACACCTTC
TRBV7-2	NA	NA	TRBJ2-1	CASSLVNEQFF	TGTGCCAGCAGCTTGGTCAATGAGCAGTTCTTC
TRBV7-2	NA	TRBD1	TRBJ1-2	CASSPGQASDGYTF	TGTGCCAGCAGCCCCGGACAGGCTTCGGATGGCTACACCTTC
TRBV7-2	NA	TRBD1	TRBJ2-1	CASSNRRTGVSNEQFF	TGTGCCAGCAGCAACCGCCGGACAGGGGTGAGCAATGAGCAGTTCTTC
TRBV27	NA	TRBD1	TRBJ1-5	CASSPYSGQGNQPQHF	TGTGCCAGCAGTCCCTACTCAGGACAGGGGAATCAGCCCCAGCATTTT
TRBV4-2	NA	NA	TRBJ2-3	CASSQERLLDTQYF	TGTGCCAGCAGCCAAGAAAGGCTGTTAGATACGCAGTATTTT
TRBV7-3	NA	TRBD1	TRBJ2-7	CASSGPDRGGSYEQYF	TGTGCCAGCAGCGGACCAGACAGGGGGGGATCCTACGAGCAGTACTTC
TRBV6-2/TRBV6-3	NA	NA	TRBJ2-3	CASSYSETQDTQYF	TGTGCCAGCAGTTACTCCGAGACTCAAGATACGCAGTATTTT
TRBV19	NA	NA	TRBJ1-5	CATRGSNLNQPQHF	TGTGCCACCCGCGGGAGCAACCTAAATCAGCCCCAGCATTTT
TRBV18	NA	NA	TRBJ1-5	CASSQPDQPQHF	TGTGCCAGCTCTCAACCTGATCAGCCCCAGCATTTT
TRBV2	NA	NA	TRBJ2-5	CASPGKEGETQYF	TGTGCCAGCCCCGGGAAGGAAGGAGAGACCCAGTACTTC
TRBV4-1	NA	NA	TRBJ2-1	CASSQASRLLNEQFF	TGCGCCAGCAGCCAAGCCTCGAGACTGCTCAATGAGCAGTTCTTC
TRBV6-2/TRBV6-3	NA	TRBD2	TRBJ2-3	CASSYLGLARTDTQYF	TGTGCCAGCAGTTACCTGGGACTAGCTCGCACAGATACGCAGTATTTT
TRBV30	NA	NA	TRBJ1-1	CAWSKVTNTEAFF	TGTGCCTGGAGCAAAGTCACGAACACTGAAGCTTTCTTT
TRBV10-3	NA	TRBD1	TRBJ1-2	CAISPRGQQTNYGYTF	TGTGCCATCAGTCCCCGGGGACAGCAAACTAACTATGGCTACACCTTC
TRBV5-1	NA	TRBD2	TRBJ2-1	CASSISGGINEQFF	TGCGCCAGCAGCATTTCGGGGGGGATAAATGAGCAGTTCTTC
TRBV4-2	NA	TRBD2	TRBJ2-3	CASSQAGGPLADTQYF	TGTGCCAGCAGCCAAGCGGGGGGGCCTTTAGCAGATACGCAGTATTTT
TRBV2	NA	NA	TRBJ1-1	CASSGQGMTTEAFF	TGTGCCAGCAGTGGCCAGGGGATGACCACTGAAGCTTTCTTT
TRBV9	NA	NA	TRBJ2-2	CASSVRPDGELFF	TGTGCCAGCAGCGTCAGGCCGGACGGGGAGCTGTTTTTT
TRBV7-3	NA	TRBD1	TRBJ2-2	CASSLLQGANGELFF	TGTGCCAGCAGCTTATTACAGGGGGCGAACGGGGAGCTGTTTTTT
TRBV6-5	NA	NA	TRBJ1-3	CASSYRSGINTIYF	TGTGCCAGCAGTTACCGCTCGGGGATCAACACCATATATTTT